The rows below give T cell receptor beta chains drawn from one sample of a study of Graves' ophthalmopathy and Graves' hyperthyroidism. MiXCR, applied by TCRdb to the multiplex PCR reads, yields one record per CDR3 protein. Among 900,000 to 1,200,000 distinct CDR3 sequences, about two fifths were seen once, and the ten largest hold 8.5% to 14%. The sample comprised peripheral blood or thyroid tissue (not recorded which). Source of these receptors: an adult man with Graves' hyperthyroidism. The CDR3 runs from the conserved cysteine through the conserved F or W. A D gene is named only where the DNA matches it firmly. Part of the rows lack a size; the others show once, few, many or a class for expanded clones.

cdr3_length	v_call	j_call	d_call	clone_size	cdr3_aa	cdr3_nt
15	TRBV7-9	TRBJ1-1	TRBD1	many	CASSENQGAKTSLAF	TGTGCCAGCAGCGAAAACCAGGGGGCCAAAACCTCCCTGGCCTTT
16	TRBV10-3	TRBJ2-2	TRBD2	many	CAITPGLAANTGELFF	TGTGCCATCACCCCGGGACTAGCGGCTAACACCGGGGAGCTGTTTTTT
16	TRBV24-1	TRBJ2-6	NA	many	CATSDPGSSGANVLTF	TGTGCCACCAGTGATCCAGGGAGCTCTGGGGCCAACGTCCTGACTTTC
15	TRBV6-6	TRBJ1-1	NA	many	CASSYSSADGGEAFF	TGTGCCAGCAGTTACTCGTCAGCCGACGGGGGGGAAGCTTTCTTT
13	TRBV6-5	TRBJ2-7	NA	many	CASSKWDTTEQYF	TGTGCCAGCAGTAAATGGGACACCACCGAGCAGTACTTC
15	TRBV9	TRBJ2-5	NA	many	CASSVAGDVGETQYF	TGTGCCAGCAGCGTAGCGGGGGACGTGGGAGAGACCCAGTACTTC
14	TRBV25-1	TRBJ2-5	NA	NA	CASSWNRAIETQYF	TGTGCCAGCAGCTGGAACAGGGCCATAGAGACCCAGTACTTC
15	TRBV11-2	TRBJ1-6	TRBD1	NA	CASSSRGTGESPLHF	TGTGCCAGCAGTTCTAGAGGGACAGGGGAATCACCCCTCCACTTT
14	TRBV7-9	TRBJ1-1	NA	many	CASSTNRRGTEAFF	TGTGCCAGCAGCACCAATCGGAGGGGCACTGAAGCTTTCTTT
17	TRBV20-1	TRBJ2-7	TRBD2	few	CSARASSRGRTSGVLFF	TGCAGTGCTAGAGCCTCGTCCAGAGGGAGGACTAGCGGGGTGCTGTTCTTC
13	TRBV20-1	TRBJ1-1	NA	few	CSAREHVPTEAFF	TGCAGTGCTAGAGAACATGTTCCGACTGAAGCTTTCTTT
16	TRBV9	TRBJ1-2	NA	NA	CASSVDGGGFGYGYTF	TGTGCCAGCAGCGTAGACGGGGGAGGGTTTGGCTATGGCTACACCTTC
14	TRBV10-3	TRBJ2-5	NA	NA	CAISETDRPGIQYF	TGTGCCATCAGTGAGACCGACAGGCCGGGCATCCAGTACTTC
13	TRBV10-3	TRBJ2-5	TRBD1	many	CAITTGGGETQYF	TGTGCCATCACAACAGGGGGCGGTGAGACCCAGTACTTC
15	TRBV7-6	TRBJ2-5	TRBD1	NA	CASSLEAGGLKTQYF	TGTGCCAGCAGCTTAGAAGCAGGGGGCTTGAAGACCCAGTACTTC
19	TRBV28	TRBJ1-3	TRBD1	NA	CASSLWQGARLVPGNTIYF	TGTGCCAGCAGTTTGTGGCAGGGGGCTCGGTTGGTACCTGGAAACACCATATATTTT
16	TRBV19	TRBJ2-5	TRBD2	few	CASSRLAGGGTGEQYF	TGTGCCAGTAGTCGACTAGCGGGGGGCGGCACCGGGGAGCAGTACTTC
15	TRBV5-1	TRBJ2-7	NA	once	CASSLVPVETGEQYF	TGCGCCAGCAGCTTGGTTCCGGTCGAGACGGGGGAGCAGTACTTC
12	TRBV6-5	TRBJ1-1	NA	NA	CASRSTGTEAFF	TGTGCCAGCAGGTCGACAGGCACTGAAGCTTTCTTT
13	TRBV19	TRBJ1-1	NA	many	CASSIRRPDEAFF	TGTGCCAGTAGTATACGGCGACCGGATGAAGCTTTCTTT
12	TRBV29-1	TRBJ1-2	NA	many	CSVEDKGRGYTF	TGCAGCGTTGAAGATAAGGGGAGGGGCTACACCTTC
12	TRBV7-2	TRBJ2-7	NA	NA	CASSQRDAVQYF	TGTGCCAGCAGCCAAAGGGACGCGGTGCAGTACTTC
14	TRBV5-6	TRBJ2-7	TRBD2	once	CASRDAGLDDEQYF	TGTGCCAGCAGGGACGCGGGACTAGATGACGAGCAGTACTTC
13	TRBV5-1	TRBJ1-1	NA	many	CASSLVGATEAFF	TGCGCCAGCAGCTTGGTGGGGGCCACTGAAGCTTTCTTT
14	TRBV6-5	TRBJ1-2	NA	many	CASSSLGQGSGYTF	TGTGCCAGCAGTTCCCTCGGCCAGGGCTCTGGCTACACCTTC
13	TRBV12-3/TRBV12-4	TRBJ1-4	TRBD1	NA	CASSFTGGGKLSF	TGTGCCAGCAGTTTTACAGGGGGAGGGAAACTGTCTTTT
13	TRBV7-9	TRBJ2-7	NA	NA	CASSSGGEIEQYF	TGTGCCAGCAGCTCGGGGGGCGAAATCGAGCAGTACTTC
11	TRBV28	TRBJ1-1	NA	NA	CATWENTEAFF	TGTGCCACCTGGGAGAACACTGAAGCTTTCTTT
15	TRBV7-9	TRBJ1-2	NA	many	CASSLMGRGEDGYTF	TGTGCCAGCAGCTTAATGGGCCGGGGAGAGGATGGCTACACCTTC
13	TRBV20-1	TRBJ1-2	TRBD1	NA	CTISRGNMRGYTF	TGCACCATTTCCAGGGGGAATATGAGGGGCTACACCTTC
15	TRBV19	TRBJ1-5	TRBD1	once	CASSMSGTGVQPQHF	TGTGCCAGTAGTATGTCCGGGACAGGGGTTCAGCCCCAGCATTTT